These T cell receptor beta chains were read from a single sample in a study of post-analysis software for immune sequencing data. TCRdb itself ran the PCR reads through MiXCR, one entry per CDR3 protein. The sample shows fewer than 850,000 distinct CDR3 sequences, 25% to 30% of them seen only once. Material: blood. These TCRs come from a girl aged 5-17 years with multiple sclerosis. Each CDR3 is given with its conserved first and last residue. A D gene is named only where the DNA matches it firmly. Where a row states a size, it is once, few, many or the class of an expanded clone; other rows omit it.

clone size	V gene	D gene	J gene	CDR3 protein	CDR3 DNA
few	TRBV6-2/TRBV6-3	NA	TRBJ2-5	CASSPTSTWETQYF	TGTGCCAGCAGCCCTACATCCACGTGGGAGACCCAGTACTTC
NA	TRBV7-2	NA	TRBJ1-2	CASGSMYGGRGYTF	TGTGCCAGCGGCTCAATGTACGGGGGTAGAGGCTACACCTTC
few	TRBV11-2	NA	TRBJ2-3	CASSYRAGGRDTQYF	TGTGCCAGCAGCTATAGGGCCGGTGGGAGGGATACGCAGTATTTT
few	TRBV20-1	TRBD1	TRBJ1-2	CSARVSQGAHGYTF	TGCAGTGCTAGAGTGTCTCAGGGGGCCCATGGCTACACCTTC
NA	TRBV5-1	NA	TRBJ1-1	CASSTGWGLNTEAFF	TGCGCCAGCAGCACAGGGTGGGGTTTGAACACTGAAGCTTTCTTT
few	TRBV20-1	TRBD2	TRBJ2-7	CSARGLAGVFGEQYF	TGCAGTGCTAGGGGACTAGCGGGAGTTTTTGGCGAGCAGTACTTC
many	TRBV4-3	NA	TRBJ2-3	CASSQDRTDTQYF	TGTGCTAGCAGCCAAGACAGGACAGATACGCAGTATTTT
NA	TRBV27	NA	TRBJ1-1	CASSLNRENTEAFF	TGTGCCAGCAGTTTAAACAGGGAGAACACTGAAGCTTTCTTT
NA	TRBV7-2	NA	TRBJ2-1	CANSSYTLQETQFF	TGTGCCAACAGCTCGTACACCCTGCAAGAGACCCAGTTCTTC
few	TRBV28	NA	TRBJ2-3	CASSFRITDTQYF	TGTGCCAGCAGTTTCCGGATCACAGATACGCAGTATTTT
few	TRBV13	NA	TRBJ1-2	CASSLWGRPGYTF	TGTGCCAGCAGCTTATGGGGACGGCCCGGCTACACCTTC
few	TRBV20-1	TRBD2	TRBJ2-3	CSASLLAGPRSTQYF	TGCAGTGCTAGTTTGCTAGCGGGGCCCCGAAGTACGCAGTATTTT
NA	TRBV12-3/TRBV12-4	TRBD2	TRBJ2-1	CASSVTGTSGYNEQFF	TGTGCCAGCAGTGTTACCGGGACTAGCGGCTACAATGAGCAGTTCTTC
few	TRBV9	TRBD1	TRBJ2-1	CASSIGTGSEQFF	TGTGCCAGCAGCATCGGGACAGGGTCTGAGCAGTTCTTC
NA	TRBV27	TRBD2	TRBJ2-1	CASSSRVTSGEQFF	TGTGCCAGCAGTTCCCGGGTGACTAGCGGTGAGCAGTTCTTC
NA	TRBV7-2	NA	TRBJ2-3	CASSLDRGGGPHDTQYF	TGTGCCAGCAGCTTAGATCGTGGGGGAGGACCACACGATACGCAGTATTTT
NA	TRBV5-1	NA	TRBJ1-4	CASSFFMDEKLFF	TGCGCCAGCAGCTTCTTTATGGATGAAAAACTGTTTTTT
NA	TRBV27	NA	TRBJ2-6	CASRRAGAGANVLTF	TGTGCCAGCCGGAGGGCAGGGGCTGGGGCCAACGTCCTGACTTTC
many	TRBV6-1	NA	TRBJ2-3	CASSGRTSTDTQYF	TGTGCCAGCAGTGGTCGGACCAGCACAGATACGCAGTATTTT
NA	TRBV7-2	NA	TRBJ1-2	CASSLAAGGGGYTF	TGTGCCAGCAGCTTAGCGGCGGGGGGCGGGGGCTACACCTTC
NA	TRBV15	TRBD1	TRBJ2-5	CATSRTETPGGKTQYF	TGTGCCACCAGCCGAACCGAGACCCCAGGGGGAAAGACCCAGTACTTC
few	TRBV20-1	NA	TRBJ2-1	CSAARGGLEQFF	TGCAGTGCCGCCCGGGGCGGGCTTGAGCAGTTCTTC
few	TRBV29-1	NA	TRBJ1-2	CSVLRVRGYTF	TGCAGCGTTCTTAGGGTTCGCGGCTACACCTTC
NA	TRBV20-1	NA	TRBJ2-7	CSASRSGGRYYEQYF	TGCAGTGCTAGTCGTTCTGGGGGGAGATACTACGAGCAGTACTTC
few	TRBV5-6	NA	TRBJ2-3	CASSLVPGTDTQYF	TGTGCCAGCAGCTTGGTTCCGGGAACAGATACGCAGTATTTT
few	TRBV11-2	NA	TRBJ2-1	CASSLLEQFF	TGTGCCAGCAGCTTACTTGAGCAGTTCTTC